Described below is a single TCR beta chain sequence and its context. Its antigen is currently unknown. The sample belongs to a study of shared clonotypes between healthy human individuals. All the donors were Caucasian adults who lived in Nashville, Tennessee. Generated by immunoSEQ multiplex PCR, the TCRdb table keeps only in-frame clones and is missing some. Among some 1.1 million clones listed, around three quarters were seen once. Trimming took 3 bases from V and 4 from J; bases not matched to a gene: 8. Looked up from germline, CDR1 is SGHRS and CDR2 is YFSETQ. The CDR3 loop spans 16 amino acids. General study points: Naive subsets generally had larger estimated richness than memory subsets.

The chain couples TRBV5-1 to TRBJ2-2, with 8 bases aligning to TRBD1. This TCR came from a man aged 18 to 35 in good health. Some clones in this sample may be carry-over from other donors' samples. Sequenced material: memory CD4+ T cells from PBMCs. The sample's subset: CD45RA-negative fraction. The CDR3: CASSYRETGGTGELFF. In DNA form, the CDR3 reads TGCGCCAGCAGCTACCGCGAAACAGGGGGCACCGGGGAGCTGTTTTTT. The variable domain in full, with the rest retrieved from reference TRBV5-1 and TRBJ2-2, is KAGVTQTPRYLIKTRGQQVTLSCSPISGHRSVSWYQQTPGQGLQFLFEYFSETQRNKGNFPGRFSGRQFSNSRSEMNVSTLELGDSALYLCASSYRETGGTGELFFGEGSRLTVL.